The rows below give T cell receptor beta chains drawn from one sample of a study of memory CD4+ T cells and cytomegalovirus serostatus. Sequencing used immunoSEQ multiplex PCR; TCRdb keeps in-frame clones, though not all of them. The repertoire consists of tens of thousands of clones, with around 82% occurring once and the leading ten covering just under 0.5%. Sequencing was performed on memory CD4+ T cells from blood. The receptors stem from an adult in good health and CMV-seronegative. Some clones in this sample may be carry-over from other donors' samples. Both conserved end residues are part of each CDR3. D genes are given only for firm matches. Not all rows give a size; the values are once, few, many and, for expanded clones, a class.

CASSLESPYEQYF TGTGCCAGCAGCTTAGAGTCCCCATACGAGCAGTACTTC TRBV7-6 NA TRBJ2-7 NA
CASSTGGSSYNSPLHF TGTGCCAGTAGCACAGGCGGTAGCTCCTATAATTCACCCCTCCACTTT TRBV5-7 NA TRBJ1-6 NA
CATSRDRGKTYEQYF TGTGCCACCAGCAGAGATCGGGGTAAAACCTACGAGCAGTACTTC TRBV15 NA TRBJ2-7 NA
CASSEAGGGNYEQYF TGTGCCAGCAGTGAAGCCGGGGGGGGAAACTACGAGCAGTACTTC TRBV6-1 TRBD2 TRBJ2-7 NA
CARPSADTQYF TGTGCCAGACCGTCCGCAGATACGCAGTATTTT TRBV27 NA TRBJ2-3 NA
CASSKQGPSNQPQHF TGTGCCAGCAGTAAACAGGGGCCTAGCAATCAGCCCCAGCATTTT TRBV2 TRBD1 TRBJ1-5 once
CSVEDVVSGTDTQYF TGCAGCGTTGAAGATGTAGTATCGGGCACAGATACGCAGTATTTT TRBV29-1 NA TRBJ2-3 once
CASSSLGVAGQETQYF TGTGCCAGCAGCTCTTTAGGGGTCGCGGGGCAAGAGACCCAGTACTTC TRBV27 NA TRBJ2-5 NA
CASRPTWGGSPGEQYF TGCGCCAGCAGGCCTACCTGGGGCGGGAGCCCGGGCGAGCAGTACTTC TRBV5-1 TRBD2 TRBJ2-7 NA
CASSLYFGETQYF TGTGCCAGCAGCTTATATTTTGGTGAGACCCAGTACTTC TRBV7-3 NA TRBJ2-5 NA
CASSVGREENQPQHF TGTGCCAGCAGTGTGGGACGGGAGGAAAATCAGCCCCAGCATTTT TRBV2 NA TRBJ1-5 NA
CASSPFWTENTEAFF TGCGCCAGCAGCCCCTTCTGGACAGAGAACACTGAAGCTTTCTTT TRBV4-3 NA TRBJ1-1 NA
CASSPKPGVDIQYF TGTGCCAGCAGTCCCAAACCGGGAGTCGACATTCAGTACTTC TRBV7-2 NA TRBJ2-4 NA
CASSGTSGGIQETQYF TGTGCCAGCAGCGGAACTAGCGGGGGAATACAAGAGACCCAGTACTTC TRBV9 TRBD2 TRBJ2-5 NA
CASSVEGYYGYTF TGTGCCAGCAGTGTCGAGGGCTATTATGGCTACACCTTC TRBV6-1 NA TRBJ1-2 NA
CASSWTGALNYGYTF TGTGCCAGCAGTTGGACCGGGGCCCTTAACTATGGCTACACCTTC TRBV5-6 NA TRBJ1-2 NA
CASSSAYTQYF TGTGCCAGCAGCTCGGCCTATACGCAGTATTTT TRBV7-2 NA TRBJ2-3 NA
CASTPARVVDGYTF TGTGCCAGCACCCCTGCTAGAGTTGTTGATGGCTACACCTTC TRBV6-6 NA TRBJ1-2 NA
CASSLAGGGGNEQFF TGCGCCAGCAGCTTGGCCGGGGGAGGCGGGAATGAGCAGTTCTTC TRBV5-1 NA TRBJ2-1 NA
CASSPRDRGYGYTF TGTGCCAGCTCACCACGTGACAGGGGGTATGGCTACACCTTC TRBV18 TRBD1 TRBJ1-2 once
CASSLEADTQYF TGCGCCAGCAGCTTGGAGGCAGATACGCAGTATTTT TRBV5-1 NA TRBJ2-3 NA
CAWSTGQGAIQPQHF TGTGCCTGGAGTACGGGACAGGGGGCGATTCAGCCCCAGCATTTT TRBV30 TRBD1 TRBJ1-5 NA
CASSQTGGYLKPLHF TGTGCCAGCAGCCAAACAGGGGGCTACCTTAAACCCCTCCACTTT TRBV7-3 TRBD1 TRBJ1-6 NA
CASSLDAEAGELFF TGTGCCAGCAGCTTGGATGCGGAGGCCGGGGAGCTGTTTTTT TRBV5-4 NA TRBJ2-2 few
CASSRPGQGSYNEQFF TGTGCCAGTAGCCGTCCGGGACAGGGCTCCTACAATGAGCAGTTCTTC TRBV19 TRBD1 TRBJ2-1 NA
CASSPQTRGGTDTQYF TGTGCCAGCAGCCCGCAGACAAGGGGAGGCACAGATACGCAGTATTTT TRBV7-2 NA TRBJ2-3 NA
CASSTGTYYGYTF TGTGCCAGCAGTACTGGGACCTACTATGGCTACACCTTC TRBV6-1 NA TRBJ1-2 NA
CASSAAGSLNEQYF TGTGCCAGCAGTGCCGCCGGAAGCCTAAACGAGCAGTACTTC TRBV28 NA TRBJ2-7 NA
CASSVEGSGGYTF TGTGCCAGCAGCGTAGAGGGATCCGGGGGCTACACCTTC TRBV9 NA TRBJ1-2 NA
CASSLTGTSNSYEQYF TGTGCCAGCAGCTTAACCGGGACTAGCAACTCCTACGAGCAGTACTTC TRBV7-3 TRBD2 TRBJ2-7 NA
CASSLGDPNSGGYTF TGCGCCAGCAGCTTGGGGGACCCAAACTCGGGTGGCTACACCTTC TRBV5-1 NA TRBJ1-2 NA
CASSEGLRTYGYTF TGTGCCAGCAGTGAAGGGCTCAGGACCTATGGCTACACCTTC TRBV6-1 NA TRBJ1-2 NA
CATRRQSTGELFF TGTGCCACCCGACGTCAAAGCACCGGGGAGCTGTTTTTT TRBV5-6 NA TRBJ2-2 NA
CASSYSLEGYNEQFF TGTGCCAGCAGTTACTCGTTGGAGGGCTACAATGAGCAGTTCTTC TRBV6-5 NA TRBJ2-1 NA